This T cell receptor (beta chain) was recorded in a study of CD8 T cells in ankylosing spondylitis. Study results and caveats: Clones linked to the disease showed a CD8+ phenotype. They occurred at relatively low frequencies in peripheral blood.

The CDR3 sequence is 15 residues long. Trimming cost V 0 bases and J 1 base, with 9 bases left between them. Per germline, CDR1 LGHNA and CDR2 YNFKEQ. TCRdb passed the 5' RACE reads through MiXCR, listing each CDR3 protein once. The sample has approximately 350,000 distinct CDR3 sequences; approximately 22% are singletons. Note on this clonotype: The antigen remains undetermined.

The chain carries TRBV4-2 and TRBJ1-2; no firm D call. The sequencing sample was made of blood, either unsorted or a sorted T cell fraction (not recorded which). This clonotype was obtained from a male donor with ankylosing spondylitis or in good health (not recorded which). CDR3 sequence reads: CASSQDPSNNYGYTF. CDR3 coding DNA: TGTGCCAGCAGCCAAGACCCCAGTAATAACTATGGCTACACCTTC.